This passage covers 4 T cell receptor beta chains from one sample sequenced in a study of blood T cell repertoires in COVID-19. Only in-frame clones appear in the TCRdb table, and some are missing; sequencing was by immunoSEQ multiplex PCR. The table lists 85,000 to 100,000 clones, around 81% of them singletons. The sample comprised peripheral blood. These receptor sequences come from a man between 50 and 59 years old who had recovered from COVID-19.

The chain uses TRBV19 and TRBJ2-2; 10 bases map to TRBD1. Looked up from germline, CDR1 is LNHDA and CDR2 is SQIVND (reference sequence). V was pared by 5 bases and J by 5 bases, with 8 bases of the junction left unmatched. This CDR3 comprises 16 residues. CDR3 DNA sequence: TGTGCCAGTAGTCGACAGGGGGCGCCGGGAACCGGGGAGCTGTTTTTT. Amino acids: CASSRQGAPGTGELFF.

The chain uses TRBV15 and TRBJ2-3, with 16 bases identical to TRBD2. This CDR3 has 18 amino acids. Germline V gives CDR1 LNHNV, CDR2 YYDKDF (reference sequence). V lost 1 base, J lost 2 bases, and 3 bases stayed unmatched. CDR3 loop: CATSRGGTSGRVTDTQYF. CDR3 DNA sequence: TGTGCCACCAGCAGAGGCGGGACTAGCGGGAGGGTCACAGATACGCAGTATTTT.

This chain's CDR3 is CASSRTGGETQYF. As DNA, the CDR3 is TGTGCCAGCAGCCGCACAGGGGGGGAGACCCAGTACTTC. This chain uses TRBV7-9 with TRBJ2-5, with 8 bases identical to TRBD1. V was clipped by 5 bases and J by 5 bases; unmatched bases: 4. Germline-derived CDR1 and CDR2 are SEHNR and FQNEAQ (reference sequence). The CDR3 length is 13 residues.

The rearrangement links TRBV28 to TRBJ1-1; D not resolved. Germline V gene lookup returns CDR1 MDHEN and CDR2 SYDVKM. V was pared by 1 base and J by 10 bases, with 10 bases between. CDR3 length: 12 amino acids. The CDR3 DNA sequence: TGTGCCAGCAGTTTATCCCAACTCGGAGCTTTCTTT. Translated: CASSLSQLGAFF. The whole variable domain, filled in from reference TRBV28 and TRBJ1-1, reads DVKVTQSSRYLVKRTGEKVFLECVQDMDHENMFWYRQDPGLGLRLIYFSYDVKMKEKGDIPEGYSVSREKKERFSLILESASTNQTSMYLCASSLSQLGAFFGQGTRLTVV.